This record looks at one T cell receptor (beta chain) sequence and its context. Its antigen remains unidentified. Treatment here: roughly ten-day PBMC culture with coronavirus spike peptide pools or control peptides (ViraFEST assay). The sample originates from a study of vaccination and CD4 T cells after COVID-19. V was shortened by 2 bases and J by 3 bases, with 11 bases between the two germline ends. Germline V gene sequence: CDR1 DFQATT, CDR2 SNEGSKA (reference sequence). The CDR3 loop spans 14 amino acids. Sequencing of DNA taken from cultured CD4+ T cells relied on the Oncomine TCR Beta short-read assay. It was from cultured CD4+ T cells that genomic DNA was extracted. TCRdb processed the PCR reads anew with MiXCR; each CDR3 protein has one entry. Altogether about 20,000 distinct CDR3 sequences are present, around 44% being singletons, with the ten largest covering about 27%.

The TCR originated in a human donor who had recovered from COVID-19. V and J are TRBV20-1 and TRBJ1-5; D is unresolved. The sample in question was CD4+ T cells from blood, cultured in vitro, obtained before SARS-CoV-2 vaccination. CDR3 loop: CSARSTQPNQPQHF. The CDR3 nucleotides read TGCAGTGCTAGATCGACACAGCCCAATCAGCCCCAGCATTTT.